The rows below give T cell receptor beta chains drawn from one sample of a study of cytomegalovirus exposure and HLA in healthy donors. Only in-frame clones appear in the TCRdb table, and some are missing; sequencing was by immunoSEQ multiplex PCR. Of about 89,000 clones listed, around 85% were seen once; the top ten hold less than 8%. Sequencing input: PBMCs. The origin of the receptors is a man between 35 and 55 years old in good health and CMV-seropositive. The CDR3 runs from the conserved cysteine through the conserved F or W. D genes are given only for firm matches. Clone size is shown for a subset of rows, as once, few, many or a class of expanded clone.

CDR3aa,CDR3nt,abundance,j_gene,v_gene,d_gene
CASSLPGGGQYF,TGTGCCAGCAGCCTTCCGGGAGGCGGGCAGTACTTC,NA,TRBJ2-7,TRBV11-2,TRBD2
CASSRGVGGDNEQFF,TGTGCCAGCAGCCGCGGAGTCGGAGGCGACAATGAGCAGTTCTTC,NA,TRBJ2-1,TRBV11-2,NA
CASSELNNSPLHF,TGCGCCAGCAGTGAGTTAAATAATTCACCCCTCCACTTT,NA,TRBJ1-6,TRBV10-1,NA
CASTGIQGALTNEKLFF,TGTGCCAGCACCGGGATCCAGGGGGCATTAACTAATGAAAAACTGTTTTTT,once,TRBJ1-4,TRBV5-6,TRBD1
CASSTKTGGYGYTF,TGCGCCAGCAGCACCAAGACAGGTGGCTATGGCTACACCTTC,few,TRBJ1-2,TRBV5-1,NA
CASSPRAMGGEQYF,TGTGCCAGTAGTCCCCGGGCCATGGGAGGCGAGCAGTACTTC,NA,TRBJ2-7,TRBV19,NA
CASRRSGTENSPLHF,TGTGCCAGCAGACGATCCGGGACAGAGAATTCACCCCTCCACTTT,NA,TRBJ1-6,TRBV6-5,TRBD1
CASSYERTSENEQFF,TGTGCCAGCAGTTACGAGAGAACTAGCGAAAATGAGCAGTTCTTC,NA,TRBJ2-1,TRBV6-5,TRBD2
CATSREVGAGEQFF,TGTGCCACCAGCAGAGAGGTAGGAGCCGGTGAGCAGTTCTTC,NA,TRBJ2-1,TRBV15,NA
CASSQRTDKGYEQYF,TGTGCCAGCAGTCAGAGGACGGACAAAGGCTACGAGCAGTACTTC,few,TRBJ2-7,TRBV27,NA
CASSYVQGYYNEQFF,TGTGCCAGCAGTTACGTGCAGGGATACTACAATGAGCAGTTCTTC,once,TRBJ2-1,TRBV6-5,NA
CASSLGGVETQYF,TGTGCCAGCAGCTTAGGCGGGGTGGAGACCCAGTACTTC,once,TRBJ2-5,TRBV11-3,NA
CAWSVRGPYSGNTIYF,TGTGCCTGGAGTGTACGAGGGCCGTACTCTGGAAACACCATATATTTT,once,TRBJ1-3,TRBV30,NA
CASSEQGKSSGNTIYF,TGCGCCAGCAGTGAGCAGGGGAAGAGCTCTGGAAACACCATATATTTT,NA,TRBJ1-3,TRBV10-2,NA
CASNRQPNAAFF,TGTGCCAGCAATCGACAGCCAAACGCGGCTTTCTTT,NA,TRBJ1-1,TRBV2,NA
CASSRLAGGWEQYF,TGTGCCAGCAGCCGACTAGCGGGCGGGTGGGAGCAGTACTTC,NA,TRBJ2-7,TRBV28,TRBD2
CASSEQAGPGGYTF,TGTGCCAGCAGTGAACAGGCAGGGCCTGGTGGCTACACCTTC,few,TRBJ1-2,TRBV6-5,NA
CASSISGENNEQFF,TGTGCCAGCAGCATCAGCGGGGAAAACAATGAGCAGTTCTTC,NA,TRBJ2-1,TRBV9,TRBD2
CASSQILSSPLHF,TGTGCCAGCAGCCAGATTTTGAGTTCACCCCTCCACTTT,NA,TRBJ1-6,TRBV14,NA
CAISPGSLSYTF,TGTGCCATCAGCCCCGGGTCTCTTAGCTACACCTTC,NA,TRBJ1-2,TRBV10-3,NA
CATSAGGNSGNTIYF,TGTGCCACCAGTGCGGGGGGCAACTCTGGAAACACCATATATTTT,NA,TRBJ1-3,TRBV19,NA
CASSDSAGGNTDTQYF,TGTGCCAGCAGTGACTCAGCAGGGGGCAACACAGATACGCAGTATTTT,once,TRBJ2-3,TRBV6-4,TRBD1
CASSVDPTGGDVKFF,TGTGCCAGCAGCGTTGACCCGACAGGGGGAGATGTCAAGTTCTTC,NA,TRBJ2-1,TRBV9,TRBD1
CASGRGGVDEQFF,TGTGCCAGCGGCCGGGGGGGAGTGGATGAGCAGTTCTTC,few,TRBJ2-1,TRBV6-4,TRBD2
CACRDRGRRAFF,TGTGCCTGTCGGGACAGGGGGCGAAGAGCTTTCTTT,NA,TRBJ1-1,TRBV30,TRBD1
CASSVRSSGLAGGPLEQFF,TGTGCCAGCAGCGTCCGATCTTCCGGACTAGCGGGAGGGCCACTTGAGCAGTTCTTC,NA,TRBJ2-1,TRBV9,TRBD2
CASSIRGQGKDYGYTF,TGTGCCAGCAGTATCAGGGGGCAGGGAAAGGACTATGGCTACACCTTC,NA,TRBJ1-2,TRBV21-1,NA
CASTFGLAVTGELFF,TGTGCCAGCACTTTCGGACTAGCGGTCACCGGGGAGCTGTTTTTT,NA,TRBJ2-2,TRBV18,TRBD2
CASSQGLGGQGTPCSQHF,TGCGCCAGCAGCCAAGGGCTTGGGGGACAGGGTACCCCCTGCAGCCAGCATTTT,NA,TRBJ1-5,TRBV4-1,TRBD1
CASSLEGAEQYF,TGCGCCAGCAGCTTGGAGGGGGCCGAGCAGTACTTC,NA,TRBJ2-7,TRBV5-1,TRBD1
CASRGRDMGNEKLFF,TGTGCCAGCAGGGGCAGGGACATGGGGAATGAAAAACTGTTTTTT,NA,TRBJ1-4,TRBV7-8,NA
CASSLGRSSDNEQFF,TGCGCCAGCAGCTTGGGTAGGAGCTCAGACAATGAGCAGTTCTTC,NA,TRBJ2-1,TRBV5-1,NA
CASSLGQALNF,TGTGCCAGCAGCTTAGGACAGGCCCTGAACTTC,NA,TRBJ2-7,TRBV7-9,NA
CASSGTGSSTEAFF,TGTGCCAGCAGCGGGACAGGATCGTCCACTGAAGCTTTCTTT,NA,TRBJ1-1,TRBV9,TRBD1
CASSRVPSTGWQETQYF,TGTGCCAGCAGTCGAGTTCCATCGACAGGGTGGCAAGAGACCCAGTACTTC,NA,TRBJ2-5,TRBV28,TRBD1
CASSQVQLAGNEQFF,TGTGCCAGCAGCCAAGTTCAACTAGCGGGCAATGAGCAGTTCTTC,NA,TRBJ2-1,TRBV14,TRBD2
CASRGQALNTDTQYF,TGTGCCAGCAGGGGACAGGCCCTCAACACAGATACGCAGTATTTT,NA,TRBJ2-3,TRBV2,TRBD1
CASSGSGRANGELFF,TGTGCCAGCAGCGGCTCGGGGAGGGCTAACGGGGAGCTGTTTTTT,NA,TRBJ2-2,TRBV5-4,TRBD2
CASSSPRVGEQYF,TGTGCCAGCAGCTCTCCTAGAGTTGGCGAGCAGTACTTC,NA,TRBJ2-7,TRBV7-2,NA
CASSPLGRGSSEQYF,TGTGCCAGCAGCCCCTTAGGGCGGGGATCTTCCGAGCAGTACTTC,NA,TRBJ2-7,TRBV7-9,NA
CASSLDSSNSPLHF,TGTGCCAGCAGCTTGGACAGTTCTAATTCACCCCTCCACTTT,NA,TRBJ1-6,TRBV7-9,NA
CASSFTSGTDTQYF,TGTGCCAGCAGCTTCACTAGCGGCACAGATACGCAGTATTTT,once,TRBJ2-3,TRBV5-4,TRBD2